These 11 T cell receptor beta chains originate from one sample sequenced in a study of cytomegalovirus exposure and HLA in healthy donors (dated by TCRdb to 2017 to 2019). The library was made by the immunoSEQ multiplex PCR assay. A mixture of 60 forward primers for TCR Vbeta segments and 13 reverse primers for TCR Jbeta segments was used in the multiplex PCR. This is the immuneACCESS table as TCRdb keeps it, with only in-frame sequences that have V and J called. A part of the clones is gone; compared with another copy, unresolved V genes explain less than half, and the rest is unexplained. The sample data list about 120,000 clones, and approximately 76% of these were observed just once. The top ten clones comprise 30% of the sample. The sequenced sample consisted of PBMCs. The receptors shown here come from a man between 60 and 75 years old in good health and CMV-seropositive.

The CDR3 is CASSSPGLAGVRDTQYF. CDR3 coding DNA: TGCGCCAGCAGCTCCCCGGGACTAGCGGGAGTCCGGGATACGCAGTATTTT. V and J are TRBV5-1 and TRBJ2-3; 14 positions match TRBD2. Germline CDR1 is SGHRS and CDR2 is YFSETQ. J was trimmed by 6 bases and V by 3 bases; bases with no gene match: 9. The CDR3 has 17 amino acids. The whole variable domain, remainder taken from reference TRBV5-1 and TRBJ2-3, is KAGVTQTPRYLIKTRGQQVTLSCSPISGHRSVSWYQQTPGQGLQFLFEYFSETQRNKGNFPGRFSGRQFSNSRSEMNVSTLELGDSALYLCASSSPGLAGVRDTQYFGPGTRLTVL.

The J gene is TRBJ2-3, the V gene TRBV7-3; D remains unclear. Germline lookup yields CDR1 SGHTA and CDR2 FQGTGA. Trimming left V 2 bases short and J 3 bases short, with 3 bases between. The CDR3 is made up of 12 amino acids. The CDR3 sequence is CASSLLTDTQYF. In nucleotides, the CDR3 is TGTGCCAGCAGCTTACTAACAGATACGCAGTATTTT.

Only a few counts were recorded for this clone. The V call is TRBV27, the J call TRBJ1-1; D is unresolved. V was clipped by 3 bases and J by 7 bases, with 12 bases between them. Germline V gene data show CDR1 as MNHEY and CDR2 as SMNVEV (reference sequence). CDR3 size: 13 residues. In nucleotides, the CDR3 is TGTGCCAGCAGTTTTACGGTGGCGGGTGAAGCTTTCTTT. It codes for CASSFTVAGEAFF.

The V call is TRBV10-3, the J call TRBJ2-5; D perhaps matches TRBD2 (6 bases). The J call may not be correct, given that the DNA end is closer to TRBJ2-7. The CDR3 spans 11 residues. CDR1 is ENHRY, CDR2 SYGVKD, per germline. The CDR3 protein is CAISLSGEQYF. The CDR3 bases are TGTGCCATCAGCCTTAGCGGCGAGCAGTACTTC.

The chain combines TRBV7-8 with TRBJ2-3; 10 bases align to TRBD1. The CDR3 extends over 15 amino acids. Germline trimming cut 5 bases from V and 6 bases from J; bases unmatched to any gene: 8. The germline V gene has CDR1 SGHVS and CDR2 FQNEAQ. CDR3 amino acids: CASSPHRQGADTQYF. The DNA of the CDR3 is TGTGCCAGCAGCCCACATCGACAGGGGGCGGATACGCAGTATTTT. Full variable domain (remainder filled in from reference TRBV7-8 and TRBJ2-3): GAGVSQSPRYKVAKRGQDVALRCDPISGHVSLFWYQQALGQGPEFLTYFQNEAQLDKSGLPSDRFFAERPEGSVSTLKIQRTQQEDSAVYLCASSPHRQGADTQYFGPGTRLTVL.

This sequence joins TRBV28 and TRBJ1-5; 8 positions agree with TRBD1. V trimming: 0 bases; J trimming: 1 base; junction bases outside the gene matches: 5. Germline values: CDR1 MDHEN, CDR2 SYDVKM. This CDR3 has 17 residues. Here the CDR3 reads CASSLWTGVGSNQPQHF. CDR3 sequence (DNA): TGTGCCAGCAGTTTATGGACAGGGGTAGGAAGCAATCAGCCCCAGCATTTT. The variable domain in full, completed from reference TRBV28 and TRBJ1-5, reads DVKVTQSSRYLVKRTGEKVFLECVQDMDHENMFWYRQDPGLGLRLIYFSYDVKMKEKGDIPEGYSVSREKKERFSLILESASTNQTSMYLCASSLWTGVGSNQPQHFGDGTRLSIL.

The chain recombines TRBV28 with TRBJ2-5, with 8 bases lining up with TRBD1. The CDR3 length is 13 residues. The trim removed 5 bases at V and 5 bases at J, leaving 4 bases unmatched. Germline-derived CDR1 and CDR2 are MDHEN and SYDVKM. This CDR3 reads CASSPGGRETQYF. In nucleotides, the CDR3 is TGTGCCAGCAGTCCAGGGGGCAGGGAGACCCAGTACTTC.

The chain employs TRBV18 and TRBJ1-1, with D possibly being TRBD1 (6 bases). CDR1 and CDR2 from the germline V gene are KGHSH and LQKENI. The CDR3 spans 16 residues. The ends were cut back, 4 bases at V and 5 bases at J, with 20 bases in the middle. CDR3 loop: CASSQSRKDQGTEAFF. CDR3 sequence (DNA): TGTGCCAGCTCACAGTCCCGAAAAGACCAGGGGACTGAAGCTTTCTTT.

This clone has more than one count but fewer than ten. V usage is TRBV18 and J usage is TRBJ2-5; D perhaps matches TRBD2 (5 bases). The V gene's germline CDR1 is KGHSH and CDR2 LQKENI. Trimming cost V 3 bases and J 1 base, with 6 bases left between them. This CDR3 has 13 amino acids. The CDR3 bases are TGTGCCAGCTCACCCGGGATCCAAGAGACCCAGTACTTC. This sequence encodes CASSPGIQETQYF.

The chain carries TRBV2 and TRBJ2-2, with 9 bases that match TRBD2. Trimming took 6 bases from V and 5 from J; bases not matched to a gene: 7. The CDR3 loop spans 15 amino acids. Germline lookup yields CDR1 SNHLY and CDR2 FYNNEI. The CDR3 sequence is CASSLLAGMTGELFF. In nucleotides, the CDR3 is TGTGCCAGCAGCCTACTAGCGGGTATGACCGGGGAGCTGTTTTTT.

This chain links TRBV6-6 with TRBJ2-7; D is possibly TRBD2 (6 bases). Germline CDR1 reads MNHNY; CDR2 reads SVGAGI (reference sequence). The CDR3 runs to 15 residues. V was cut by 0 bases and J by 5 bases, with 14 bases left in between. The CDR3: CASSYSNGGLDEQYF. CDR3 nucleotides: TGTGCCAGCAGTTACTCGAACGGGGGTTTGGACGAGCAGTACTTC.